The TCR beta chain described here comes from a study of blood T cells in healthy people across ages. CDR1 MNHNS and CDR2 SASEGT come from the germline V gene. The CDR3 length is 15 residues. V lost 2 bases, J lost 6 bases, and 13 bases lay in between. The use of a sample-barcoded 5' primer and a J-beta primer mix characterized a second PCR of about 7 to 12 cycles. Each cDNA molecule was tagged by a template-switch adaptor with 12 random nucleotides. TCRdb independently ran MiXCR on the 5' RACE reads; one entry per CDR3 protein. The sample comprises 600,000 or so distinct CDR3 sequences, roughly 21% of which are singletons, and roughly 3.6% rests with the top ten. This clonotype was counted only a few times.

What was sequenced was blood. The source is a man aged 70 or older in good health. The chain employs TRBV6-1 and TRBJ1-4, with a tentative D call TRBD1 (5 bases). The CDR3 here is CASSEPGLSDEKLFF. The CDR3 DNA sequence: TGTGCCAGCAGTGAACCAGGGCTATCCGATGAAAAACTGTTTTTT.